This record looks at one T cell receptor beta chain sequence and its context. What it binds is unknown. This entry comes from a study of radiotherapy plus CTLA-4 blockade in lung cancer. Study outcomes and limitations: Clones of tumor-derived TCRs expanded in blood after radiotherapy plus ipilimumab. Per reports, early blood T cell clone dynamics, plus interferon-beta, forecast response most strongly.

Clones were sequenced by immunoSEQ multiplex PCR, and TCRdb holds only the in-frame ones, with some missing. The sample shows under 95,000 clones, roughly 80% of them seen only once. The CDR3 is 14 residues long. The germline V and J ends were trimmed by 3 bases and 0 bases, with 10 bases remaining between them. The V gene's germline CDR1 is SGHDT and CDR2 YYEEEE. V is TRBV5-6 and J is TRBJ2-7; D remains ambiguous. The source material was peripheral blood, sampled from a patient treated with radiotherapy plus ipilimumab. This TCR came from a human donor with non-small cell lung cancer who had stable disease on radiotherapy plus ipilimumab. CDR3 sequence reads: CASSWTSSSYEQYF. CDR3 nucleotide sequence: TGTGCCAGCAGCTGGACCTCGAGCTCCTACGAGCAGTACTTC. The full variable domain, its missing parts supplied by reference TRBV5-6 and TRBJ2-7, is DAGVTQSPTHLIKTRGQQVTLRCSPKSGHDTVSWYQQALGQGPQFIFQYYEEEERQRGNFPDRFSGHQFPNYSSELNVNALLLGDSALYLCASSWTSSSYEQYFGPGTRLTVT.